This T cell receptor beta chain appears in the sequencing data of a study of human T cells and chemical hapten exposure. Study in general: Epicutaneous patch tests delivered 0.01% DPC to the upper back, with evaluation at 6 days. Notes on the study in general: DPC sensitization produced no change in TCRs with frequency above 1 in 1000.

There are many counts of this clonotype. Its antigen is still unknown. TCRdb re-derived calls from the RACE reads in MiXCR, one entry per CDR3 protein. The data show roughly 34,000 distinct CDR3 sequences, approximately 10% seen once. Time point denoted: pre-sensitization, week 0. Treatment meaning: therapeutic diphenylcyclopropenone sensitization with weekly scalp DPC. Unseparated into fractions, whole blood served as the source from which total RNA was extracted. The CDR3 consists of 15 residues. CDR1 is MNHNY and CDR2 is SVGAGI in the germline V gene (reference sequence). V was clipped by 2 bases and J by 4 bases, with 14 bases between them.

The sample in question was whole blood, obtained in connection with sensitization to the hapten diphenylcyclopropenone (DPC). This clonotype originated in a man aged 45-65 years with alopecia areata. Some clones in this sample may be carry-over from other donors' samples. The V call is TRBV6-6, the J call TRBJ2-5; the D gene is possibly TRBD1 (6 bases). CDR3 in amino acids: CASSYGTTRRETQYF. The CDR3 DNA follows: TGTGCCAGCAGTTACGGGACAACCCGGAGAGAGACCCAGTACTTC.